Listed here are 27 T cell receptor beta chains from one sample, sequenced in a study of blood T cell repertoires in COVID-19. Libraries were prepared by immunoSEQ multiplex PCR; TCRdb keeps only in-frame clonotypes and omits some of them. In the table there are a few hundred thousand clones, 88% of which are singletons. Sample: PBMCs or T cells enriched from blood (not recorded which). These receptors all come from a woman between 50 and 59 years old who had recovered from COVID-19.

The genes are TRBV7-2 and TRBJ2-5; D is perhaps TRBD1 (6 bases). The germline V gene encodes CDR1 SGHTA and CDR2 FQGNSA. The V and J ends lost 2 bases and 2 bases respectively, with 12 bases between them. The CDR3 spans 15 residues. The CDR3 spells CASSLMLGQQETQYF. CDR3 in DNA: TGTGCCAGCAGCTTAATGCTAGGACAGCAAGAGACCCAGTACTTC.

This clone is a singleton in its sample. The gene calls are TRBV10-2 and TRBJ2-2, with TRBD2 as a possible D gene (6 bases). The length of the CDR3 is 17 residues. Germline CDR1 is WSHSY and CDR2 is SAAADI. The V end lost 7 bases, the J end lost 1 base, and 19 bases lay between the germline ends. The CDR3 DNA sequence: TGCGCCAGCACCGCGGGAAGGGGCCGGGGGAACACCGGGGAGCTGTTTTTT. Protein sequence: CASTAGRGRGNTGELFF.

The gene calls are TRBV10-3 and TRBJ1-2, with D unclear. Trimming removed 8 bases at V and 8 bases at J, with 9 bases between. The germline V gene encodes CDR1 ENHRY and CDR2 SYGVKD. The CDR3 runs 10 residues. In nucleotides, the CDR3 is TGTGCCATCCGATCGGGGGGCTACACCTTC. Encoded protein: CAIRSGGYTF.

The chain joins TRBV7-6 to TRBJ2-7; weak D call: TRBD2 (5 bases). The CDR3 is 13 residues long. Germline assignment: CDR1 SGHVS and CDR2 FNYEAQ. V lost 5 bases and J 7 bases, leaving 15 bases between the germline ends. CDR3 amino acids: CASSIGLGGEQYF. The DNA of the CDR3 is TGTGCCAGCAGCATCGGACTTGGCGGTGAGCAGTACTTC.

V gene TRBV28 combines with J gene TRBJ2-7, with a possible D match to TRBD1 (5 bases). CDR3 length equals 12 residues. V was cut by 10 bases and J by 3 bases, with 13 bases left in between. The germline gives CDR1 MDHEN, CDR2 SYDVKM. CDR3 DNA sequence: TGTGCCATTACAGGAGACCGCTACGAGCAGTACTTC. Translated, it gives CAITGDRYEQYF.

The J gene is TRBJ2-1, the V gene TRBV7-9; tentative D call: TRBD2 (6 bases). The V gene lost 5 bases and the J gene lost 11 bases, with 25 bases spanning the gap. Germline V CDR1 and CDR2: SEHNR, FQNEAQ (reference sequence). The CDR3 contains 16 residues. In nucleotides, the CDR3 is TGTGCCAGCAGCCCCGGGGAGGCTAGCGCACCCGTGAAGCAGTTCTTC. Its translation is CASSPGEASAPVKQFF.

The V call is TRBV4-1, the J call TRBJ2-7; perhaps TRBD2 as D (6 bases). The germline V gene has CDR1 MGHRA and CDR2 YSYEKL. CDR3 size: 15 residues. V dropped 3 bases and J dropped 1 base, with 13 bases sitting between them. The CDR3 region is CASSQEGSPSYEQYF. Here the CDR3 DNA reads TGCGCCAGCAGCCAGGAGGGGAGCCCTTCCTACGAGCAGTACTTC.

This clone was seen just once. The gene calls are TRBV7-8 and TRBJ1-1; a possible D gene is TRBD1 (6 bases). Trimming removed 5 bases at V and 4 bases at J, with 17 bases between. CDR1 and CDR2 (germline): SGHVS, FQNEAQ. The CDR3 runs 15 residues. The CDR3 DNA sequence: TGTGCCAGCAGCACCCAAACAGGGATAGGCACTGAAGCTTTCTTT. Protein sequence: CASSTQTGIGTEAFF.

This chain uses TRBV7-2 with TRBJ1-6; no clear D. The CDR3 runs 16 residues. Per the germline V gene, CDR1 is SGHTA and CDR2 is FQGNSA. Trimming cost V 1 base and J 3 bases, with 10 bases left between them. The CDR3: CASSLERAGYNSPLHF. DNA for the CDR3: TGTGCCAGCAGCTTAGAACGGGCGGGCTATAATTCACCCCTCCACTTT.

This chain joins TRBV11-1 and TRBJ2-1; D possibly corresponds to TRBD2 (6 bases). Germline CDR1 SGHAT, CDR2 FQDESV (reference sequence). The V end lost 5 bases, the J end lost 0 bases, and 11 bases lay between the germline ends. CDR3 size: 15 residues. CDR3: CASSATSYSYNEQFF. The CDR3, as DNA: TGTGCCAGCAGCGCCACTAGCTACTCCTACAATGAGCAGTTCTTC.

The chain combines TRBV5-4 with TRBJ1-1; TRBD1 matches 8 bases. V gave up 4 bases and J gave up 10 bases; unmatched junction bases: 12. Germline V gene lookup returns CDR1 SGHNT and CDR2 YYREEE (reference sequence). CDR3 length equals 14 residues. CDR3 amino acids: CASSLGQDPVVAFF. In DNA form, the CDR3 reads TGTGCCAGCAGCCTGGGACAGGACCCCGTGGTAGCTTTCTTT.

This sequence joins TRBV27 and TRBJ1-1; D unclear. This CDR3 contains 14 residues. V was cut by 2 bases and J by 5 bases, with 12 bases left in between. Germline-derived CDR1 and CDR2 are MNHEY and SMNVEV (reference sequence). The CDR3 nucleotides read TGTGCCAGCAGTTTAGCGGTACCTGCGACTGAAGCTTTCTTT. This gives the protein CASSLAVPATEAFF.

The V and J genes are TRBV7-2 and TRBJ2-3; 7 positions agree with TRBD2. The length of the CDR3 is 18 residues. The J segment lost 1 base and the V segment lost 5 bases, leaving 15 bases of the junction unmatched. Germline V gives CDR1 SGHTA, CDR2 FQGNSA. The CDR3 reads CASSPLTGGLIGTDTQYF. CDR3 nucleotide sequence: TGTGCCAGCAGCCCGCTTACGGGAGGTCTGATTGGCACAGATACGCAGTATTTT. Looking up the rest from reference TRBV7-2 and TRBJ2-3 gives the full variable domain: GAGVSQSPSNKVTEKGKDVELRCDPISGHTALYWYRQSLGQGLEFLIYFQGNSAPDKSGLPSDRFSAERTGGSVSTLTIQRTQQEDSAVYLCASSPLTGGLIGTDTQYFGPGTRLTVL.

This rearrangement joins TRBV5-5 to TRBJ1-1, with TRBD1 matching over 9 bases. V lost 4 bases and J lost 8; bases outside the gene matches: 3. This CDR3 is built from 12 residues. The germline V gene has CDR1 SGHKS and CDR2 YYEKEE (reference sequence). The CDR3 here is CASSPTGGEAFF. The CDR3 region has the DNA TGTGCCAGCAGCCCAACAGGGGGCGAAGCTTTCTTT.

CDR3 nucleotides: TGTGCCAGCAGTTTACAACAGGGACCCACTGAAGCTTTCTTT. It encodes CASSLQQGPTEAFF. This rearrangement joins TRBV28 to TRBJ1-1, with D possibly matching TRBD1 (6 bases). The CDR3 length is 14 residues. Germline V gene lookup returns CDR1 MDHEN and CDR2 SYDVKM. Trimming removed 2 bases at V and 4 bases at J, with 11 bases between.

The J gene is TRBJ2-3, the V gene TRBV5-4; no definite D call. The germline V gene has CDR1 SGHNT and CDR2 YYREEE (reference sequence). The V end lost 2 bases, the J end lost 3 bases, and 10 bases lay between the germline ends. There are 14 residues in the CDR3. The CDR3 loop is CASSFFVRTDTQYF. The CDR3 DNA sequence: TGTGCCAGCAGCTTTTTCGTGCGGACAGATACGCAGTATTTT. Full variable domain (rest looked up from reference TRBV5-4 and TRBJ2-3): ETGVTQSPTHLIKTRGQQVTLRCSSQSGHNTVSWYQQALGQGPQFIFQYYREEENGRGNFPPRFSGLQFPNYSSELNVNALELDDSALYLCASSFFVRTDTQYFGPGTRLTVL.

The chain has TRBV5-8 and TRBJ1-5, with D unclear. The germline CDR1 and CDR2 sequences are SGHTS and YDEGEE. The CDR3 covers 16 residues. V lost 4 bases and J lost 1, with 15 bases in between. CDR3 protein: CASSPRRAGSNQPQHF. The CDR3 nucleotides are TGTGCCAGCAGCCCACGGCGGGCGGGGAGCAATCAGCCCCAGCATTTT. Using reference TRBV5-8 and TRBJ1-5 for the parts outside the CDR3, the full variable domain is EAGVTQSPTHLIKTRGQQATLRCSPISGHTSVYWYQQALGLGLQFLLWYDEGEERNRGNFPPRFSGRQFPNYSSELNVNALELEDSALYLCASSPRRAGSNQPQHFGDGTRLSIL.

The genes are TRBV4-3 and TRBJ1-1; possible D gene TRBD1, 5 bases. This CDR3 spans 15 amino acids. V gave up 3 bases and J gave up 6 bases, with 17 bases separating them. Germline CDR1 and CDR2: LGHNA and YSLEER. CDR3 bases: TGCGCCAGCAGCCAGGGGGGTGGGGTTTGGGCTGAAGCTTTCTTT. Amino acid sequence: CASSQGGGVWAEAFF.

The chain employs TRBV18 and TRBJ1-3; TRBD1 matches at 7 bases. The CDR3 totals 15 residues. Per germline, CDR1 KGHSH and CDR2 LQKENI. With 2 bases clipped from V and 4 bases from J, the junction kept 5 bases outside the gene matches. Here the CDR3 reads CASSPGTGEGNTIYF. The CDR3 DNA follows: TGTGCCAGCTCACCAGGCACAGGGGAAGGAAACACCATATATTTT.

The chain carries TRBV19 and TRBJ2-7; D ambiguous. Trimming left V 3 bases short and J 2 bases short, with 14 bases between. Germline-derived CDR1 and CDR2 are LNHDA and SQIVND (reference sequence). The CDR3 sequence is 15 residues long. DNA for the CDR3: TGTGCCAGTAGTATTCTTGCCTCGGTGGCCTACGAGCAGTACTTC. This gives the protein CASSILASVAYEQYF.

The J gene is TRBJ1-6, the V gene TRBV7-9; unclear D gene. Trimming cost V 1 base and J 6 bases, with 7 bases left between them. Germline lookup yields CDR1 SEHNR and CDR2 FQNEAQ (reference sequence). The CDR3 contains 14 residues. CDR3 DNA sequence: TGTGCCAGCAGCTTAGGTCAGGTTAATTCACCCCTCCACTTT. Translated: CASSLGQVNSPLHF.

This rearrangement joins TRBV9 to TRBJ2-7; D not certain. Germline CDR1 is SGDLS and CDR2 is YYNGEE. The CDR3 loop spans 14 amino acids. V dropped 0 bases and J dropped 5 bases, with 12 bases sitting between them. As DNA, the CDR3 is TGTGCCAGCAGCGTAGCCCACAGCAGTCACGAGCAGTACTTC. This encodes CASSVAHSSHEQYF.

The V and J genes are TRBV6-5 and TRBJ1-4; TRBD1 might be the D (6 bases). CDR3 length: 14 residues. The ends were cut back, 6 bases at V and 7 bases at J, with 15 bases in the middle. The V gene's germline CDR1 is MNHEY and CDR2 SVGAGI. This chain's CDR3 is CASRRGARGEKLFF. The CDR3 DNA reads TGTGCCAGCAGGCGGGGGGCGCGGGGTGAAAAACTGTTTTTT.

The rearrangement joins TRBV6-2 or TRBV6-3 to TRBJ2-1; TRBD2 agrees at 12 bases. The J segment lost 9 bases and the V segment lost 5 bases, leaving 11 bases of the junction unmatched. CDR1 MNHEY and CDR2 SVGEGT come from the germline V gene. The CDR3 spans 16 residues. CDR3: CASSPLLAGGPGEQFF. Here the CDR3 DNA reads TGTGCCAGCAGTCCCCTCCTAGCGGGAGGGCCGGGTGAGCAGTTCTTC.

The genes are TRBV28 and TRBJ1-1, with a weak D call TRBD1 (5 bases). CDR1 MDHEN and CDR2 SYDVKM come from the germline V gene. The CDR3 extends over 15 amino acids. The ends were cut back, 1 base at V and 0 bases at J, with 9 bases in the middle. The CDR3 loop reads CASSLFRGMNTEAFF. The CDR3 bases are TGTGCCAGCAGTTTATTTCGGGGGATGAACACTGAAGCTTTCTTT.

The chain combines TRBV2 with TRBJ1-1; D is possibly TRBD1 (6 bases). V was clipped by 2 bases and J by 4 bases, with 14 bases between them. This CDR3 is built from 15 residues. The V gene's germline CDR1 is SNHLY and CDR2 FYNNEI. DNA for the CDR3: TGTGCCAGCAGTGAAAGCAGGGGATTATTCACTGAAGCTTTCTTT. Encoded protein: CASSESRGLFTEAFF.

This clone was counted a few times. The chain has TRBV14 and TRBJ1-4; TRBD1 matches 10 bases. Germline trimming cut 4 bases from V and 5 bases from J; bases unmatched to any gene: 4. The CDR3 runs to 15 residues. The germline CDR1 and CDR2 sequences are SGHDN and FVKESK. The CDR3 here is CASSRSGQGNEKLFF. In DNA form, the CDR3 reads TGTGCCAGCAGCCGGTCGGGACAGGGGAATGAAAAACTGTTTTTT.